A selection of T cell receptor beta chains follows, all from one sample in a study of vaccination and CD4 T cells after COVID-19. For these TCRs, the target antigens are not known. TCRdb processed the PCR reads anew with MiXCR; each CDR3 protein has one entry. The sample carries some 5,100 distinct CDR3 sequences, around 28% recorded once. The sequencing sample was made of CD4+ T cells from blood, cultured in vitro. The receptors were sampled from a human donor in good health. Both conserved end residues are trimmed from each CDR3. The D gene is left open where the match is weak. Only part of the rows carry a size: once, few, many, or a class if the clone is expanded.

>TRBD2|TRBJ2-5|TRBV4-2|few|15
ASSQEMTRGGRETQY
>NA|TRBJ2-5|TRBV11-2|NA|12
ASSLAAFQETQY
>NA|TRBJ1-5|TRBV19|few|11
ASSPARHQPQH
>NA|TRBJ1-1|TRBV29-1|few|10
SVVSQGPEAF
>NA|TRBJ1-6|TRBV12-3/TRBV12-4|NA|11
ASSGVLNSPLH
>TRBD1|TRBJ1-1|TRBV6-1|NA|13
ASSEAGAGGTEAF
>NA|TRBJ1-6|TRBV7-9|NA|11
AGSPSRDSPLH
>NA|TRBJ2-5|TRBV19|few|12
ASSIGSGEKTQY
>NA|TRBJ1-5|TRBV7-2|NA|14
ASSLGAQGPQGTQH
>NA|TRBJ1-1|TRBV6-1|few|12
ASRSSQGNTEAF
>TRBD1|TRBJ2-1|TRBV5-4|NA|16
ASSLALSGTGSYNEQF
>NA|TRBJ1-1|TRBV5-1|few|12
ASSPSRDRTEAF
>NA|TRBJ2-3|TRBV2|few|11
ASSEGAQDTQY
>TRBD2|TRBJ2-3|TRBV30|NA|12
AWSTGGSTDTQY
>NA|TRBJ1-3|TRBV7-6|NA|11
ASSRHSGNTIY
>TRBD2|TRBJ2-1|TRBV10-1|once|12
ASSATSGGAGQF
>NA|TRBJ1-2|TRBV9|NA|13
ASSVEEPPSYGYT
>NA|TRBJ1-2|TRBV12-3/TRBV12-4|NA|11
ASSAPPNYGYT